This T cell receptor beta chain was captured by sequencing in a study of T-cell reconstitution after alpha-beta-depleted transplantation in children. This clonotype was recorded at least ten times. The CDR3 totals 15 residues. Germline V lookup: CDR1 DFQATT, CDR2 SNEGSKA (reference sequence). The trim removed 0 bases at V and 4 bases at J, leaving 6 bases unmatched. Construction of the TCRbeta library involved unique molecular identifiers. TCRdb fed the PCR reads into MiXCR, producing one record per CDR3 protein. Among approximately 88,000 distinct CDR3 sequences, 12% were seen once, and the ten largest hold approximately 15%.

The genes are TRBV20-1 and TRBJ2-3; TRBD2 aligns across 8 bases. The source material was PBMCs from the stem cell graft donor, sampled from the stem cell graft. The receptor was derived from a human donor who donated a stem cell graft to a child with inherited bone marrow failure. The chain's CDR3 is CSARDPRLASDTQYF. Here the CDR3 DNA reads TGCAGTGCTAGAGATCCGCGACTAGCGTCAGATACGCAGTATTTT.